This T cell receptor (beta chain) came from a study of immunodeficiency (dated by TCRdb to about 2019). Regarding the complete study: Repertoire analysis was performed to search for VDJ recombination defects and oligoclonality.

In regard to this clone: The clone's antigen remains unknown. No qualities accompany the bases; no much larger clone lies one base away.

Overall results and qualifications from the work: Between patients and controls, productive entropy and V-J pairing of CD4+ T cells looked similar. In the entropy comparisons of patients against healthy controls, patients were shown as n=3 (open circles), and an effect of thymic development was suggested only as a possibility. Based on top-100 and total clonotype frequencies, severe oligoclonality was found in patient CD8+ T cells but not in patient CD4+ T cells.

Genomic DNA was extracted with the QIAamp DNA Blood Mini Kit and sent for immunoSEQ repertoire analysis. CDR3 regions were amplified by multiplex PCR from a standard quantity of genomic DNA template. An Illumina platform was used to sequence the PCR products. Processing in the source paper ran as follows. Alignment of sequences was done against a reference, and the V, D and J gene definitions came from IMGT. A nearest-neighbor clustering algorithm merged closely related sequences to remove PCR and sequencing errors. V, D and J usage in productive unique and total sequences was analyzed using ImmunoSEQ Analyzer tools and R version 3.6.1. TCRdb mirrors the immuneACCESS table, restricted to in-frame sequences. Some clones are absent from its copies; in checked studies, under half trace to an unresolved V gene, and the reason for the others is unknown. V and J calls and clone size are given by that table; D and trimming were obtained from the DNA. The sample table shows approximately 2,300 clones, and 70% to 90% are seen once. The top ten clones comprise around 8% of the sample.

Fewer naive CD4 and especially CD8 T cells, with expanded effector memory subpopulations, were found in the patients. CD3+CD4+ T cells were sorted from fresh PBMCs before TCR sequencing. The CDR3, cysteine through phenylalanine, is 13 amino acids long. Only the CDR3 region is kept as DNA, spanning 39 bases read in frame from base 1. Relative to germline, V is 0 bases shorter and J is 5 bases shorter, with 8 bases between their ends. CDR1 is given as SGHRS and CDR2 as YFSETQ, both from the germline V gene. The source material was CD4+ T cells from blood. The TCR was taken from a girl under 18 with POLD1 deficiency. The sequence is built from TRBV5-1 and TRBJ2-5, and perhaps TRBD1 as D gene, on 6 matching bases. The sequenced DNA: TGCGCCAGCAGCTTGGCCGACAGGGAGACCCAGTACTTC. Translated, this is CASSLADRETQYF.